This T cell receptor beta chain was recovered during a study of cytomegalovirus exposure and HLA in healthy donors. Notes on the study in general: A later analysis showed HLA-associated TCR beta chains outstripping equally common others in clonal expansion. Earlier results showed most TCR beta V segments being productive about 87% or about 30% of the time. A list of 150 to 200 TCR beta chains associated with cytomegalovirus was given. Some highly shared sequence variants likely arose as a pipeline artifact.

Primers for the PCR totalled 60 Vbeta and 13 Jbeta. Data came from immunoSEQ multiplex PCR; TCRdb stores just in-frame clones and leaves some out. Seen in this sample are approximately 190,000 clones; the ten most common clones hold around 0.7%. There are 11 residues in the CDR3. Deletions cut 6 bases from V and 6 bases from J, with 7 bases between. The germline CDR1 and CDR2 sequences are MGHRA and YSYEKL. Concerning this clone itself: Its antigen remains unidentified.

The TCR originated in a boy aged 10-17 years in good health and CMV-seronegative. The chain joins TRBV4-1 to TRBJ2-3; no reliable D call. Sequencing was carried out using PBMCs. The CDR3 DNA follows: TGCGCCAGCAGGGAGACGGATACGCAGTATTTT. Protein product: CASRETDTQYF.